This T cell receptor beta chain was identified in a study of early T cells in non-severe SARS-CoV-2 infection. About the research overall: Unsorted whole-blood RNA was sequenced in bulk, leaving chains unpaired. Study findings and constraints: A preference for anti-spike CD8 responses marked VDJdb matching, which missed private and CD4 specificities.

Separate cDNA molecules each had unique molecular identifiers attached to them. In TCRdb, the 5' RACE reads were re-called with MiXCR into one record per CDR3 protein. The sample holds 90,000 to 120,000 distinct CDR3 sequences, approximately 12% seen once. The length of the CDR3 is 12 residues. The germline CDR1 and CDR2 sequences are MNHEY and SVGEGT. V lost 5 bases and J lost 5, with 9 bases in between. Many counts were recorded for this clonotype. The antigen is not known. The source is an adult who was a healthcare worker with PCR-confirmed SARS-CoV-2 infection or an uninfected control (not recorded which). Material for sequencing was whole blood. The V gene is TRBV6-2 or TRBV6-3, the J gene TRBJ1-2; D not certain. The CDR3 DNA reads TGTGCCAGCAGTCGAGGGATTTATGGCTACACCTTC. Translating gives CASSRGIYGYTF.